This is a list of T cell receptor beta chains from one sample in a study of blood T cell repertoires in COVID-19. Some clones are missing from TCRdb's copy, which holds only in-frame ones; the method was immunoSEQ multiplex PCR. The sample has over 100,000 clones; over 60% are singletons. The specimen was peripheral blood. Receptors were obtained from a human donor in a cohort sampled during active or convalescent COVID-19. CDR3s include the opening cysteine and the closing phenylalanine or tryptophan. The D gene is left open where the match is weak. Size is omitted from some rows. Given values are once, few, many or a class for expanded clones.

abundance	v_gene	d_gene	j_gene	CDR3nt	CDR3aa
-	TRBV30	TRBD2	TRBJ2-1	TGTGCCTGGAGGACGGGACTAGCGGGAGTGTTCTCCTACAATGAGCAGTTCTTC	CAWRTGLAGVFSYNEQFF
few	TRBV7-2	TRBD1	TRBJ2-3	TGTGCCAGCAGCTTAGGCCAGGGGGCAGATACGCAGTATTTT	CASSLGQGADTQYF
-	TRBV5-6	TRBD2	TRBJ2-3	TGTGCCAGCAGTCAAGCGGGGAGCAGCACAGATACGCAGTATTTT	CASSQAGSSTDTQYF
-	TRBV10-3	-	TRBJ2-7	TGTGCCATCACTGAATGGGGACTCGGTGACGAGCAGTACTTC	CAITEWGLGDEQYF
-	TRBV7-9	-	TRBJ1-1	TGTGCCAGCAGCTTAGGACAGGCGAACACTGAAGCTTTCTTT	CASSLGQANTEAFF
-	TRBV29-1	-	TRBJ1-3	TGCAGCTCCAGAACCGGAAACACCATATATTTT	CSSRTGNTIYF
-	TRBV5-1	-	TRBJ1-4	TGCGCCAGCAGCTTGGCCCGACAGGTCCATAATGAAAAACTGTTTTTT	CASSLARQVHNEKLFF
-	TRBV6-5	TRBD1	TRBJ2-7	TGTGCCAGCAGGCTCAACAGGGGGCTCTACGAGCAGTACTTC	CASRLNRGLYEQYF
-	TRBV7-2	-	TRBJ2-7	TGTGCCAGCAGCCATGTCACAGGAGGGCTGTACTTC	CASSHVTGGLYF
-	TRBV19	TRBD1	TRBJ1-2	TGTGCCAGTAGGTTACAGGGGAGGCTTGGCTACACCTTC	CASRLQGRLGYTF